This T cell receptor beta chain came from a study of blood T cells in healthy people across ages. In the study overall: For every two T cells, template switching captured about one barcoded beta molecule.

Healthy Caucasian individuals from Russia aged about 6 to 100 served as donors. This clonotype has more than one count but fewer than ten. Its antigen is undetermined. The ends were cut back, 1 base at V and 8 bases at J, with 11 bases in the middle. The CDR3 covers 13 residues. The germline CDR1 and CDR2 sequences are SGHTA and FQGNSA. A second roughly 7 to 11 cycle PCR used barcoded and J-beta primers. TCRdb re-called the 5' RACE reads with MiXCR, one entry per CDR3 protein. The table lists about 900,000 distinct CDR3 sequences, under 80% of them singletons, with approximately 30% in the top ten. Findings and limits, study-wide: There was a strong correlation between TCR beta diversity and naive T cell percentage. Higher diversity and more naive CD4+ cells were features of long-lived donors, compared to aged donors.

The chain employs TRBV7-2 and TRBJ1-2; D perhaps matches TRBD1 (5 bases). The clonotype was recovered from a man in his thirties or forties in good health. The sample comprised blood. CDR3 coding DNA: TGTGCCAGCAGCTTAGGCGGGGGTTGGGGCTACACCTTC. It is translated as CASSLGGGWGYTF.